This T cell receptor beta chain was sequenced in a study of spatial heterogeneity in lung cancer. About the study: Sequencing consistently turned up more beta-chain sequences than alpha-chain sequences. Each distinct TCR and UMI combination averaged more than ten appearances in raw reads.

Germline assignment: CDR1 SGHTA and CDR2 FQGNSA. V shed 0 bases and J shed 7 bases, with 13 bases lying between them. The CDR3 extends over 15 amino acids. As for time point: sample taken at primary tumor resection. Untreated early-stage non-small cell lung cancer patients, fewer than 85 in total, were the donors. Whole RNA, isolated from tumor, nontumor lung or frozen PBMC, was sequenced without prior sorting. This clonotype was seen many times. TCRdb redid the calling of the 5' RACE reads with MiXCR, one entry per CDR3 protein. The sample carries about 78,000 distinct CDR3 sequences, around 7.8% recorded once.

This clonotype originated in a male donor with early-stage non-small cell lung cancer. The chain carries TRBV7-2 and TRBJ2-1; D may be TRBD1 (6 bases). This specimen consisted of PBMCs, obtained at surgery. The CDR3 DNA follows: TGTGCCAGCAGCTTAGCGCCCCAGGGGAATAATGAGCAGTTCTTC. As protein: CASSLAPQGNNEQFF.